The 4 T cell receptor beta chains below come from one sample, sequenced in a study of blood T cell repertoires in COVID-19. Sequenced by immunoSEQ multiplex PCR; TCRdb stores in-frame clones only, minus some. This table has about 75,000 clones, 90% appearing once. Sequenced material: peripheral blood. These receptors all stem from a human donor in a cohort sampled during active COVID-19.

This chain joins TRBV3-1 (or the pseudogene TRBV3-2) and TRBJ2-3; 8 bases agree with TRBD2. V dropped 5 bases and J dropped 2; count of bases not matched to a gene: 6. CDR1 and CDR2 (germline): LGHDT, YNNKEL (reference sequence). The CDR3 extends over 15 amino acids. CDR3 region: CASSLTSGTTDTQYF. CDR3 DNA sequence: TGTGCCAGCAGCTTAACTAGCGGAACCACAGATACGCAGTATTTT.

There are a few counts of this clone. J is TRBJ2-7 and V is TRBV10-1, with a weak D call TRBD2 (7 bases). The V gene's germline CDR1 is WNHNN and CDR2 SYGVQD (reference sequence). The CDR3 extends over 15 amino acids. Deletions cut 3 bases from V and 2 bases from J, with 14 bases between. The CDR3 DNA reads TGCGCCAGCAGTGACCAGGGGAGGGCAACCTACGAGCAGTACTTC. Protein product: CASSDQGRATYEQYF.

The genes are TRBV29-1 and TRBJ2-5; 11 bases are shared with TRBD1. Per the germline V gene, CDR1 is SQVTM and CDR2 is ANQGSEA. Losses at the gene ends were 7 bases for V and 6 bases for J; bases not matched to a gene: 19. This CDR3 spans 17 amino acids. CDR3 sequence (DNA): TGCAGCGCTACCCCGACGACAGGGACAGGGGGTACGAAGACCCAGTACTTC. It translates to CSATPTTGTGGTKTQYF.

The chain has TRBV12-3 or TRBV12-4 and TRBJ2-5; no clear D gene. CDR3 length: 13 amino acids. Deletions cut 5 bases from V and 3 bases from J, with 10 bases between. CDR3 in DNA: TGTGCCAGCAGTCTTAGCCTGGAAGAGACCCAGTACTTC. This sequence encodes CASSLSLEETQYF.